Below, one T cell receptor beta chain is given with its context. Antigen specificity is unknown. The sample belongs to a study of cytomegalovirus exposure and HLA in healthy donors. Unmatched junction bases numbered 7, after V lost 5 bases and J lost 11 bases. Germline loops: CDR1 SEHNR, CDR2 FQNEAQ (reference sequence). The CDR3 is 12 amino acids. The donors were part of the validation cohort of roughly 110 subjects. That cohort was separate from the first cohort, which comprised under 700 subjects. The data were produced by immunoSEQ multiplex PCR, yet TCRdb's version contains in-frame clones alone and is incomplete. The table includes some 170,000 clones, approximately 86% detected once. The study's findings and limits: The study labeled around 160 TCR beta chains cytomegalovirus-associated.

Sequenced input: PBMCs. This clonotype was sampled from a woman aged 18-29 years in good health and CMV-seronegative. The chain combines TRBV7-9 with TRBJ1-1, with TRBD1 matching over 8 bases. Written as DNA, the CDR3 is TGTGCCAGCAGCCTGACCGACAGGGGTGCTTTCTTT. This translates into CASSLTDRGAFF.